What follows are 19 T cell receptor beta chains derived from one specimen sequenced in a study of cytomegalovirus exposure and HLA in healthy donors. The PCR employed 60 Vbeta primers together with 13 Jbeta primers. Profiled with immunoSEQ multiplex PCR; TCRdb holds only in-frame clones, not every one. Of roughly 130,000 clones in the sample, approximately 80% are singletons; the top ten hold 1%. The sequencing input was PBMCs. Receptor source: a man aged 35-49 years in good health and CMV-seronegative.

V usage is TRBV7-6 and J usage is TRBJ1-1, with D tentatively TRBD1 (6 bases). The CDR3 is 14 amino acids. V lost 4 bases to trimming and J lost 2 bases, with 11 bases between them. Per germline, CDR1 SGHVS and CDR2 FNYEAQ. CDR3 protein: CASSSRDINTEAFF. CDR3 nucleotide sequence: TGTGCCAGCAGCTCCCGGGACATAAACACTGAAGCTTTCTTT.

DNA of the CDR3: TGTGCCACCAATCCGACAGGGGAGGATCAGCCCCAGCATTTT. It encodes CATNPTGEDQPQHF. The rearrangement uses TRBV19 and TRBJ1-5, with TRBD1 matching over 8 bases. Looked up from germline, CDR1 is LNHDA and CDR2 is SQIVND (reference sequence). Germline trimming cut 10 bases from V and 5 bases from J; bases unmatched to any gene: 10. The CDR3 is made up of 14 amino acids.

The chain has TRBV28 and TRBJ1-1, with D maybe TRBD1 (6 bases). Germline loops: CDR1 MDHEN, CDR2 SYDVKM. CDR3 length: 15 residues. V was clipped by 4 bases and J by 1 base, with 13 bases between them. DNA for the CDR3: TGTGCCAGCAGTTCCCAGGGACACGGGAACACTGAAGCTTTCTTT. It is translated as CASSSQGHGNTEAFF.

The chain employs TRBV9 and TRBJ2-7; D might be TRBD2 (7 bases). Germline CDR1 is SGDLS and CDR2 is YYNGEE. Trimming left V 2 bases short and J 5 bases short, with 11 bases between. CDR3 length: 13 residues. CDR3 amino acids: CASSVGGLNEQYF. CDR3 DNA sequence: TGTGCCAGCAGCGTCGGGGGGCTCAACGAGCAGTACTTC.

The chain recombines TRBV6-6 with TRBJ2-3; 8 bases agree with TRBD1. Unmatched junction bases numbered 5, after V lost 6 bases and J lost 0 bases. The CDR3 consists of 15 residues. Per germline, CDR1 MNHNY and CDR2 SVGAGI (reference sequence). The CDR3 loop reads CASRSAGGSTDTQYF. The CDR3, as DNA: TGTGCCAGCAGGTCGGCAGGGGGCAGCACAGATACGCAGTATTTT.

V and J are TRBV5-1 and TRBJ2-3; 10 bases fit TRBD2. The trim removed 4 bases at V and 2 bases at J, leaving 7 bases unmatched. There are 16 residues in the CDR3. Germline values: CDR1 SGHRS, CDR2 YFSETQ. CDR3 loop: CASSPLAGGITDTQYF. CDR3 bases: TGCGCCAGCAGCCCCTTAGCGGGGGGCATCACAGATACGCAGTATTTT.

This clone has a single count. The gene calls are TRBV5-1 and TRBJ1-2, with 9 nucleotides matching TRBD1. The length of the CDR3 is 15 residues. In germline, CDR1 is SGHRS, CDR2 YFSETQ. The junction had 8 bases not matched to a gene; V was cut back by 4 bases and J by 4 bases. The CDR3 sequence is CASSLTTGGAYGYTF. The CDR3 bases are TGCGCCAGCAGCCTTACGACAGGGGGGGCCTATGGCTACACCTTC. Supplemented by reference TRBV5-1 and TRBJ1-2, the full variable domain reads KAGVTQTPRYLIKTRGQQVTLSCSPISGHRSVSWYQQTPGQGLQFLFEYFSETQRNKGNFPGRFSGRQFSNSRSEMNVSTLELGDSALYLCASSLTTGGAYGYTFGSGTRLTVV.

The table lists this clone with a count of one. V and J are TRBV7-9 and TRBJ2-7; 7 bases agree with TRBD1. This CDR3 is 13 amino acids long. The germline gives CDR1 SEHNR, CDR2 FQNEAQ (reference sequence). Trimming cost V 3 bases and J 2 bases; bases outside gene matches: 1. The CDR3 here is CASSFQGAYEQYF. The CDR3 DNA reads TGTGCCAGCAGCTTTCAGGGGGCCTACGAGCAGTACTTC.

V gene TRBV5-6 combines with J gene TRBJ1-1; no firm D call. This CDR3 spans 15 amino acids. Trimming took 1 base from V and 0 from J, leaving 10 bases between them. Germline lookup yields CDR1 SGHDT and CDR2 YYEEEE. CDR3 in amino acids: CASSLHSLLNTEAFF. In DNA, the CDR3 is TGTGCCAGCAGCTTGCACAGCCTTCTGAACACTGAAGCTTTCTTT.

Turning to this clone: A junction boundary mismatches the germline segment, possibly from a read error. The gene calls are TRBV30 and TRBJ2-1; 12 nucleotides match TRBD2. The germline V gene has CDR1 GTSNPN and CDR2 SVGIG (reference sequence). This CDR3 has 14 residues. CDR3 protein: CAWTRWSSGRDQLF. The DNA for the CDR3 is TGTGCCTGGACCCGGTGGTCTAGCGGGAGGGATCAGCTCTTC.

This chain connects TRBV18 to TRBJ1-2, with D tentatively TRBD1 (5 bases). Germline V gives CDR1 KGHSH, CDR2 LQKENI. The length of the CDR3 is 14 residues. Trimming removed 0 bases from V and 7 bases from J, with 12 bases in between. CDR3 amino acids: CASSPPVGVSGYTF. The CDR3 bases are TGTGCCAGCTCACCACCGGTAGGGGTTTCTGGCTACACCTTC. Full variable domain (missing parts from reference TRBV18 and TRBJ1-2): NAGVMQNPRHLVRRRGQEARLRCSPMKGHSHVYWYRQLPEEGLKFMVYLQKENIIDESGMPKERFSAEFPKEGPSILRIQQVVRGDSAAYFCASSPPVGVSGYTFGSGTRLTVV.

Only a few counts were recorded for this clone. The chain is built from TRBV9 and TRBJ2-7, with 10 bases identical to TRBD2. The CDR3 is 15 residues long. In germline, CDR1 is SGDLS, CDR2 YYNGEE. V trimming: 0 bases; J trimming: 5 bases; junction bases outside the gene matches: 5. The CDR3 DNA is TGTGCCAGCAGCGTAGGAGGGACTAGCGACAACGAGCAGTACTTC. Translating it yields CASSVGGTSDNEQYF.

V is TRBV2 and J is TRBJ2-3; the D gene is possibly TRBD1 (7 bases). The CDR3 is 14 residues long. The V end lost 6 bases, the J end lost 2 bases, and 12 bases lay between the germline ends. Germline V gives CDR1 SNHLY, CDR2 FYNNEI. The CDR3 DNA follows: TGTGCCAGCAGCGGGGGACAGCCCACAGATACGCAGTATTTT. Translation: CASSGGQPTDTQYF.

The gene calls are TRBV6-7 and TRBJ2-5; TRBD2 matches 8 bases. TRBV6-7 is recorded as an ORF, its role being uncertain. V trimming: 4 bases; J trimming: 5 bases; junction bases outside the gene matches: 6. This CDR3 has 14 residues. This CDR3 is CASSSREGYETQYF. For the CDR3, the DNA is TGTGCCAGCAGTTCCCGGGAGGGTTATGAGACCCAGTACTTC.

The chain carries TRBV2 and TRBJ1-2; D is perhaps TRBD1 (5 bases). CDR3 length equals 13 residues. Deletions cut 4 bases from V and 5 bases from J, with 11 bases between. Germline CDR1 SNHLY, CDR2 FYNNEI. CDR3 DNA: TGTGCCAGCAGTGGAACGCCAGGGTATGGCTACACCTTC. Its protein is CASSGTPGYGYTF.

V and J are TRBV28 and TRBJ2-7; tentative D call: TRBD2 (5 bases). The CDR3 length is 12 residues. V lost 8 bases to trimming and J lost 2 bases, with 10 bases between them. Germline loops: CDR1 MDHEN, CDR2 SYDVKM. CDR3 coding DNA: TGTGCCAGCTGCCTAGCCCCCTACGAGCAGTACTTC. Its protein product is CASCLAPYEQYF. Filled out from reference TRBV28 and TRBJ2-7, the complete variable domain reads DVKVTQSSRYLVKRTGEKVFLECVQDMDHENMFWYRQDPGLGLRLIYFSYDVKMKEKGDIPEGYSVSREKKERFSLILESASTNQTSMYLCASCLAPYEQYFGPGTRLTVT.

V gene TRBV6-1 combines with J gene TRBJ2-7, with D perhaps TRBD2 (6 bases). Germline CDR1 MNHNS, CDR2 SASEGT. V gave up 0 bases and J gave up 3 bases, with 15 bases separating them. CDR3 length equals 16 residues. The CDR3 loop is CASSEAAASAIYEQYF. In DNA, the CDR3 is TGTGCCAGCAGTGAAGCCGCAGCTAGCGCAATCTACGAGCAGTACTTC.

This clone has more than one count but fewer than ten. The rearrangement joins TRBV5-1 to TRBJ2-3; TRBD1 agrees at 7 bases. Losses at the gene ends were 4 bases for V and 3 bases for J; bases not matched to a gene: 2. Germline V gene data show CDR1 as SGHRS and CDR2 as YFSETQ. The CDR3 has 13 amino acids. DNA of the CDR3: TGCGCCAGCAGCACGGACAGGACAGATACGCAGTATTTT. Its protein is CASSTDRTDTQYF.

The chain combines TRBV15 with TRBJ1-2; D might be TRBD1 (6 bases). Germline V CDR1 and CDR2: LNHNV, YYDKDF (reference sequence). The CDR3 sequence is 16 residues long. V was cut by 2 bases and J by 4 bases, with 17 bases left in between. CDR3 bases: TGTGCCACCAGCAGACCACCTCAAACAGGGTCCTATGGCTACACCTTC. It encodes CATSRPPQTGSYGYTF.